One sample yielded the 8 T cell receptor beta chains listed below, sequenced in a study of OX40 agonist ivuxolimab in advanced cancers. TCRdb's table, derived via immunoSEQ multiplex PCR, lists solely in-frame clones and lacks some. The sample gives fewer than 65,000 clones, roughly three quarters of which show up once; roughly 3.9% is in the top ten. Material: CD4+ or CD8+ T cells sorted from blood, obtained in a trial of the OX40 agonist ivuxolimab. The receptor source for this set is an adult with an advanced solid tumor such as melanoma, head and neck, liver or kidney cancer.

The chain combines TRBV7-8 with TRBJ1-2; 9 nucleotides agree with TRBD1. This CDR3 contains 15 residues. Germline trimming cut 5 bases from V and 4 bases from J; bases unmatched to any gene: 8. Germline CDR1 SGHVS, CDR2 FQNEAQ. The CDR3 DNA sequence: TGTGCCAGCAGCCCCGGGACAGGGAGTTTCTATGGCTACACCTTC. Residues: CASSPGTGSFYGYTF.

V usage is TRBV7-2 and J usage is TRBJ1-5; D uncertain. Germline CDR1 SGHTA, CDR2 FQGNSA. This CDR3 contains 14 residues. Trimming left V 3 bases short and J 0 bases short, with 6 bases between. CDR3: CASSFADSNQPQHF. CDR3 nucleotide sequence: TGTGCCAGCAGCTTCGCAGATAGCAATCAGCCCCAGCATTTT.

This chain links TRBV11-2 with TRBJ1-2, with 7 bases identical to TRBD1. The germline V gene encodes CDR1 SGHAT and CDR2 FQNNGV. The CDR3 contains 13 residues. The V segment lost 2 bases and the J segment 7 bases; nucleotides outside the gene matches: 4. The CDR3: CASSLTGEGGYTF. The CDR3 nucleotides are TGTGCCAGCAGCTTAACAGGGGAGGGTGGCTACACCTTC.

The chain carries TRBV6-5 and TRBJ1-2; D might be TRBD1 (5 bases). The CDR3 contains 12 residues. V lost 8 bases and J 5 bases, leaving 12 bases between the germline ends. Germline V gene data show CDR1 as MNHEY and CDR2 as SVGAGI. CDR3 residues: CASGTGTYGYTF. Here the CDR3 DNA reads TGTGCCAGCGGAACCGGGACGTATGGCTACACCTTC.

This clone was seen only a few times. CDR3: CAWSRGTGNEQFF. For the CDR3, the DNA is TGTGCCTGGAGCAGGGGAACTGGAAATGAGCAGTTCTTC. The rearrangement links TRBV30 to TRBJ2-1, with a possible D match to TRBD1 (6 bases). This CDR3 is built from 13 residues. In germline, CDR1 is GTSNPN, CDR2 SVGIG (reference sequence). The ends were cut back, 3 bases at V and 7 bases at J, with 13 bases in the middle.

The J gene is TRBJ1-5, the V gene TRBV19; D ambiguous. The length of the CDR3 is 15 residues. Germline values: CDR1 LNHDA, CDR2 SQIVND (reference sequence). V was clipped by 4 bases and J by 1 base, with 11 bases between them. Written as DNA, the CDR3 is TGTGCCAGTAGTAGGACTGTGTGGAGCAATCAGCCCCAGCATTTT. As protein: CASSRTVWSNQPQHF.

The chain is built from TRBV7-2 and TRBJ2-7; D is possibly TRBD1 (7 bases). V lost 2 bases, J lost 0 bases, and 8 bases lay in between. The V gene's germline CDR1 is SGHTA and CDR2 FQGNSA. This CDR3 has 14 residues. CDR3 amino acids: CASSLQGGSYEQYF. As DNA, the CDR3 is TGTGCCAGCAGCTTACAGGGGGGCTCCTACGAGCAGTACTTC.

CDR3 region: CASSPLGGDAYGYTF. CDR3 nucleotides: TGTGCCAGCTCACCCCTGGGGGGGGATGCCTATGGCTACACCTTC. The genes are TRBV18 and TRBJ1-2; TRBD1 might be the D (5 bases). Germline V gene data show CDR1 as KGHSH and CDR2 as LQKENI. The V gene lost 3 bases and the J gene lost 4 bases, with 15 bases spanning the gap. The length of the CDR3 is 15 residues.